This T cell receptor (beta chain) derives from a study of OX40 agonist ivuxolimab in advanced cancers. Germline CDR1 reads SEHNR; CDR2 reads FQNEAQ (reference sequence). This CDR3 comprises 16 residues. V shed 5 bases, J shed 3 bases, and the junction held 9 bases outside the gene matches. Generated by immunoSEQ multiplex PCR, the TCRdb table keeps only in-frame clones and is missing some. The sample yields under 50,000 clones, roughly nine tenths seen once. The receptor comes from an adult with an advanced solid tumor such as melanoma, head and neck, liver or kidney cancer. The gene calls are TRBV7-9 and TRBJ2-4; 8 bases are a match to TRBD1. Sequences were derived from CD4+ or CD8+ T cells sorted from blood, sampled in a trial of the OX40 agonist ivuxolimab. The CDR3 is CASSTRTGFGKNIQYF. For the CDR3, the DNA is TGTGCCAGCAGCACCAGGACAGGGTTCGGCAAAAACATTCAGTACTTC.